What follows are 7 T cell receptor beta chains derived from one specimen sequenced in a study of a mutant IDH1 vaccine in newly diagnosed glioma. No antigen has been assigned to these receptors. Time point denoted: week 47, end of study. Every vaccine dose comprised 300 ug of mutant IDH1 20-mer peptide plus topical imiquimod. Profiled with immunoSEQ multiplex PCR; TCRdb holds only in-frame clones, not every one. This sample has more than 30,000 clones, with about 92% found just once. The sequenced sample was PBMCs, obtained from a glioma patient whose treatment included an IDH1 peptide vaccine. The receptors derive from a man between 40 and 49 years old with glioma.

The chain has TRBV9 and TRBJ2-2; D is ambiguous. Germline values: CDR1 SGDLS, CDR2 YYNGEE. Trimming removed 1 base at V and 0 bases at J, with 10 bases between. The CDR3 sequence is 16 residues long. The CDR3 DNA is TGTGCCAGCAGCGTATCGGGCGGTGCGAACACCGGGGAGCTGTTTTTT. Its protein is CASSVSGGANTGELFF.

The rearrangement joins TRBV6-1 to TRBJ2-3; D is ambiguous. There are 13 residues in the CDR3. V dropped 2 bases and J dropped 2 bases, with 5 bases sitting between them. Germline V lookup: CDR1 MNHNS, CDR2 SASEGT. CDR3 coding DNA: TGTGCCAGCAGTGAACAGGACACAGATACGCAGTATTTT. It translates to CASSEQDTDTQYF.

V usage is TRBV29-1 and J usage is TRBJ2-4, with 7 nucleotides matching TRBD1. Germline-derived CDR1 and CDR2 are SQVTM and ANQGSEA. Trimming took 6 bases from V and 4 from J; bases not matched to a gene: 6. The CDR3 has 13 amino acids. CDR3 protein: CSVAGTEKNIQYF. The CDR3 region has the DNA TGCAGCGTCGCCGGGACAGAGAAAAACATTCAGTACTTC.

This chain connects TRBV5-1 to TRBJ2-5; a possible D gene is TRBD2 (5 bases). The V and J ends lost 1 base and 5 bases respectively, with 15 bases between them. Germline-derived CDR1 and CDR2 are SGHRS and YFSETQ. This CDR3 is 15 amino acids long. The CDR3: CASSLSSGISETQYF. The CDR3 nucleotides are TGCGCCAGCAGCTTGAGTTCCGGGATTAGTGAGACCCAGTACTTC.

The V and J genes are TRBV23-1 and TRBJ1-5; D is unresolved. TRBV23-1 carries the ORF label, with uncertain function. The CDR3 has 19 amino acids. Trimming took 1 base from V and 0 from J, leaving 19 bases between them. CDR3: CASSQYVHWAVDSNQPQHF. The CDR3 DNA reads as TGCGCCAGCAGTCAATATGTTCATTGGGCAGTGGATAGCAATCAGCCCCAGCATTTT.

The chain links TRBV30 to TRBJ1-1; no definite D call. Germline-derived CDR1 and CDR2 are GTSNPN and SVGIG (reference sequence). The CDR3 extends over 13 amino acids. The ends were cut back, 0 bases at V and 4 bases at J, with 9 bases in the middle. The CDR3 spells CAWSVTVSTEAFF. In DNA, the CDR3 is TGTGCCTGGAGTGTAACGGTGAGCACTGAAGCTTTCTTT. Combining the CDR3 with reference TRBV30 and TRBJ1-1 gives the whole variable domain SQTIHQWPATLVQPVGSPLSLECTVEGTSNPNLYWYRQAAGRGLQLLFYSVGIGQISSEVPQNLSASRPQDRQFILSSKKLLLSDSGFYLCAWSVTVSTEAFFGQGTRLTVV.

The chain couples TRBV19 to TRBJ2-2, with 9 nucleotides matching TRBD2. CDR3 size: 14 residues. CDR1 is LNHDA, CDR2 SQIVND, per germline (reference sequence). V lost 3 bases, J lost 7 bases, and 3 bases stayed unmatched. CDR3 sequence (DNA): TGTGCCAGTAGTATCGGACTAGCGTTCGGGGAGCTGTTTTTT. This translates into CASSIGLAFGELFF.